The clone carrying this T cell receptor beta chain showed up just a few times. The target antigen is unknown. The data were obtained in a study of CD8 T cells in ankylosing spondylitis. The study, taken as a whole, reports: In the blood and synovial fluid of reactive arthritis, some motif variants had been previously reported. Significant enrichment of disease-linked clones was reported in matched ankylosing spondylitis synovial fluid.

TCRdb recomputed calls from the 5' RACE reads with MiXCR, one row per CDR3 protein. The table lists 300,000 to 400,000 distinct CDR3 sequences, 20% of them singletons, with about 12% in the top ten. The germline CDR1 and CDR2 sequences are MNHEY and SMNVEV (reference sequence). This CDR3 has 13 amino acids. The V and J ends lost 6 bases and 4 bases respectively, with 12 bases between them. The specimen was blood, either unsorted or a sorted T cell fraction (not recorded which). The V call is TRBV27, the J call TRBJ1-1; D gene ambiguous. This TCR was recovered from a male donor with ankylosing spondylitis or in good health (not recorded which). The CDR3: CASRGRFGTEAFF. In DNA form, the CDR3 reads TGTGCCAGCAGGGGTAGGTTCGGCACTGAAGCTTTCTTT.